This T cell receptor (beta chain) was obtained from a study of T cells after yellow fever vaccination. Germline V gives CDR1 SQVTM, CDR2 ANQGSEA. V lost 6 bases to trimming and J lost 2 bases; unmatched junction nucleotides: 10. The CDR3 contains 14 residues. TCRdb called the 5' RACE reads again in MiXCR, with one record for every CDR3 protein. Of approximately 510,000 distinct CDR3 sequences listed, 20% to 25% are singletons. This receptor was identified in a man between 18 and 35 years old who received the YFV17D yellow fever vaccine. Specimen: PBMCs, collected roughly 23 days after the first yellow fever vaccination. The chain joins TRBV29-1 to TRBJ2-7; 7 nucleotides agree with TRBD1. This chain's CDR3 is CSVQFDRAPYEQYF. CDR3 nucleotides: TGCAGCGTCCAGTTTGACAGGGCTCCCTACGAGCAGTACTTC.